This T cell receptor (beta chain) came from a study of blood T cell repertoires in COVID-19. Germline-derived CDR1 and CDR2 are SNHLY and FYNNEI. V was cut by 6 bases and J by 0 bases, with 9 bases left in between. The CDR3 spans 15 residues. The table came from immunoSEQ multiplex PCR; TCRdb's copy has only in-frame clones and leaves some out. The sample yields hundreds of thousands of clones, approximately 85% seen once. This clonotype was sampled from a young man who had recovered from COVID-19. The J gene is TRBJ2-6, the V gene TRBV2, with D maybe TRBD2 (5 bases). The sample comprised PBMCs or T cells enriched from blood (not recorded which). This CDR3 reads CASRDWGSGANVLTF. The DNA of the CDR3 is TGTGCCAGCAGGGACTGGGGCTCTGGGGCCAACGTCCTGACTTTC.